This T cell receptor (beta chain) appears in the sequencing data of a study of blood T cell repertoires in COVID-19. The overall study: Some COVID-19 samples were acute and others convalescent; all came from the United States, Italy and Spain. From T cells, B-cell-depleted T cells, or PBMCs came the material, which was cDNA or gDNA.

This clone was observed a single time. The sample carries other DNA sequences with the same CDR3. The length of the CDR3 is 15 residues. CDR1 and CDR2 (germline): SNHLY, FYNNEI. The junction had 3 bases not matched to a gene; V was cut back by 3 bases and J by 0 bases. How the authors handled the data: Counts of nucleated cells, estimated from reference gene primer amplification, were obtained. Sequencing used immunoSEQ multiplex PCR; TCRdb keeps in-frame clones, though not all of them. The DNA was the basis for D and trimming; V, J and clone size are from that table. The data hold just over 150,000 clones, with 80% to 90% observed a single time.

Sequencing was done on a sample of peripheral blood. J is TRBJ2-3 and V is TRBV2, with TRBD1 matching 7 bases. This sequence was found in a middle-aged woman with acute or convalescent COVID-19. The CDR3 here is CASSEGTASTDTQYF. The CDR3 DNA sequence: TGTGCCAGCAGTGAGGGGACAGCTAGCACAGATACGCAGTATTTT.